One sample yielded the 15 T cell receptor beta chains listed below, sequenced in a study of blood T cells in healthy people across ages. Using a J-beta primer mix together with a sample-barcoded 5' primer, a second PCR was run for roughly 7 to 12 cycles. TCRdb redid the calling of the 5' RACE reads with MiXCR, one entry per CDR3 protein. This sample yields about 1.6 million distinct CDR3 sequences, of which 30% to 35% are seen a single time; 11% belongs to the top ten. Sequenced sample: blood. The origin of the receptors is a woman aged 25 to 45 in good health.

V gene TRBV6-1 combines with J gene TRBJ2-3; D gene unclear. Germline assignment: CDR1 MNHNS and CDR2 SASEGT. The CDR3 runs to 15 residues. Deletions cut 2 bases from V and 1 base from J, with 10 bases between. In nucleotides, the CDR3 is TGTGCCAGCAGTGAACCGGGCCTAGGCACAGATACGCAGTATTTT. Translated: CASSEPGLGTDTQYF.

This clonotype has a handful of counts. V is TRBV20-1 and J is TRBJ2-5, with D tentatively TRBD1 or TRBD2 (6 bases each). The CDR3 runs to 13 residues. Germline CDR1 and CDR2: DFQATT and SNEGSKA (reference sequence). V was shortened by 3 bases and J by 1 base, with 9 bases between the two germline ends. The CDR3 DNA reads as TGCAGTGCTAGGAAGGGGGGCCAAGAGACCCAGTACTTC. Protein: CSARKGGQETQYF.

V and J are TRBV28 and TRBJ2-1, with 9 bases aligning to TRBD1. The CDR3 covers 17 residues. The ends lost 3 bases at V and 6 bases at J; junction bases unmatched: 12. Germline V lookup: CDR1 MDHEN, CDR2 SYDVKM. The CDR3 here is CASSFPPGTGRANEQFF. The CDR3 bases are TGTGCCAGCAGTTTTCCCCCCGGGACAGGGAGAGCCAATGAGCAGTTCTTC.

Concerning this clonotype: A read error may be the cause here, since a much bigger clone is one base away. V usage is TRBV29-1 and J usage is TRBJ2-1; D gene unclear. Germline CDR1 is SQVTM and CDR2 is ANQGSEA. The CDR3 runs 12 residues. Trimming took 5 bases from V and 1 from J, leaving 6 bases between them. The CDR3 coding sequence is TGCAGCGTTAGTGTATCCTACAATGAGCAGTTCTTC. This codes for CSVSVSYNEQFF.

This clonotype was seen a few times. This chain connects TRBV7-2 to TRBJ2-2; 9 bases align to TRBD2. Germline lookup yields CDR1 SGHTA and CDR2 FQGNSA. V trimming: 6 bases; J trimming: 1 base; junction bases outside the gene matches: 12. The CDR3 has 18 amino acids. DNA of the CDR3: TGTGCCAGCAGTTCCCCGGTTAGCGGGGGAAAGAACACCGGGGAGCTGTTTTTT. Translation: CASSSPVSGGKNTGELFF.

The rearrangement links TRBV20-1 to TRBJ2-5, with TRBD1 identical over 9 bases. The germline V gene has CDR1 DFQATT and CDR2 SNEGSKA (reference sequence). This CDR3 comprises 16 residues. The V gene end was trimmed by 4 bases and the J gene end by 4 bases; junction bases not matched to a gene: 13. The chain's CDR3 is CSAIRMTGGKGETQYF. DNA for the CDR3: TGCAGTGCTATTCGAATGACAGGGGGAAAGGGAGAGACCCAGTACTTC.

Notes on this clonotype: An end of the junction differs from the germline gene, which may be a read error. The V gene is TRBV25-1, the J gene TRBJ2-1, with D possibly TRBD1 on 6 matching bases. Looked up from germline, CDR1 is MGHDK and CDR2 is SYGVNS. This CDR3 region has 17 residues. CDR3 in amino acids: CASSEYDIRGSYNVQFF. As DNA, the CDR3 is TGTGCCAGCAGTGAATATGATATCAGGGGTTCCTACAATGTGCAGTTCTTC.

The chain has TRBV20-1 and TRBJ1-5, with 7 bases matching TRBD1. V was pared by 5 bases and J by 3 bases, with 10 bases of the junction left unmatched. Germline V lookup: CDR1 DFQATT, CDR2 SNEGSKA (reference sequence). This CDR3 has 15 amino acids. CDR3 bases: TGCAGTGCTCCGGTGAGACAGGGTAACAATCAGCCCCAGCATTTT. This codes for CSAPVRQGNNQPQHF.

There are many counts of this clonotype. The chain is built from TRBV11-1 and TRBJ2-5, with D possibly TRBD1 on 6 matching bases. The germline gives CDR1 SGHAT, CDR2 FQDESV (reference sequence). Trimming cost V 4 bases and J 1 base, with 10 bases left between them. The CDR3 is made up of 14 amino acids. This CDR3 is CASSWTASQETQYF. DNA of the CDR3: TGTGCCAGCAGCTGGACAGCGTCCCAAGAGACCCAGTACTTC.

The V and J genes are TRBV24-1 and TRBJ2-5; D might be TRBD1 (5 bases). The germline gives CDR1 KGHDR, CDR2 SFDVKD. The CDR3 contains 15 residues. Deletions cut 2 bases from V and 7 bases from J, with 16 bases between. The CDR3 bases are TGTGCCACCAGTGATTCACAGGAAAGGGTACGGACCCAGTACTTC. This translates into CATSDSQERVRTQYF.

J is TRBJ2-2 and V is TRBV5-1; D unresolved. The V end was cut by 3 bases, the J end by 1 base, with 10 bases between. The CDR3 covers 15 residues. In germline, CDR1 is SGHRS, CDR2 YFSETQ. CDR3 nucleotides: TGCGCCAGCAGCTCCCTCAGAGAGAACACCGGGGAGCTGTTTTTT. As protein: CASSSLRENTGELFF.

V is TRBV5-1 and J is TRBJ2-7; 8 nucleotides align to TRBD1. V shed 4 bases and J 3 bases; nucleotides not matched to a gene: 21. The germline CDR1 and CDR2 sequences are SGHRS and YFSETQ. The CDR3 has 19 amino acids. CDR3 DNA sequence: TGCGCCAGCAGCAAGCCGGGACAGGACTCTTCGAGCTCCTACTACGAGCAGTACTTC. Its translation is CASSKPGQDSSSSYYEQYF.

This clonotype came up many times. The CDR3 protein is CSARKGTSGSKETQYF. In DNA form, the CDR3 reads TGCAGCGCAAGGAAGGGGACTAGCGGGTCGAAGGAGACCCAGTACTTC. V and J are TRBV29-1 and TRBJ2-5, with 12 positions matching TRBD2. Germline V CDR1 and CDR2: SQVTM, ANQGSEA. The length of the CDR3 is 16 residues. V shed 7 bases, J shed 5 bases, and the junction held 14 bases outside the gene matches.

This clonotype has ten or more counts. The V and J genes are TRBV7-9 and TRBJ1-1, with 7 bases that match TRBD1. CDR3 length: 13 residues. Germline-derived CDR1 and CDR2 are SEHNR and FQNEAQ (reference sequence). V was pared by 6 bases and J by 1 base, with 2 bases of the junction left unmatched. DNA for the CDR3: TGTGCCAGCAGTTCAGGGGGGAACACTGAAGCTTTCTTT. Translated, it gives CASSSGGNTEAFF.

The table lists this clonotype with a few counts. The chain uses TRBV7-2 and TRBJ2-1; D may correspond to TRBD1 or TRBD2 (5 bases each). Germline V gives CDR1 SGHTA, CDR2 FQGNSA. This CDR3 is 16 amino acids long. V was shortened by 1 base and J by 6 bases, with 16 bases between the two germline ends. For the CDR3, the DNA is TGTGCCAGCAGCTTAGGGGGGTCACCGACTGGCAATGAGCAGTTCTTC. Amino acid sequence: CASSLGGSPTGNEQFF.